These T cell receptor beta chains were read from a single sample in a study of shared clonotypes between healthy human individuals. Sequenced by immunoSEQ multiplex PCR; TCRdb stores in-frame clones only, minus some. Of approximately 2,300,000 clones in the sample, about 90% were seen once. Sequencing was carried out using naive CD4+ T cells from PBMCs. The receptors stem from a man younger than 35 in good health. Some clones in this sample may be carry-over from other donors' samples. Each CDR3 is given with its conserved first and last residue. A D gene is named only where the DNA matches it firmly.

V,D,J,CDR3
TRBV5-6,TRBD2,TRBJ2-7,CASSAIGGGPGLAEQYF
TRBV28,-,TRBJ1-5,CASSLGGHQPQHF
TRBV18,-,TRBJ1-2,CASSPGRRNYGYTF
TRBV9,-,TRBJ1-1,CASSRGGDTEAFF
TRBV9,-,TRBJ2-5,CASSSEETQYF
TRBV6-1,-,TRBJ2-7,CASSGSAATASYEQYF
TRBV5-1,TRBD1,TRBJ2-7,CASSFPGQGKGEQYF
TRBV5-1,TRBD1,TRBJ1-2,CASSLGGTGDYGYTF
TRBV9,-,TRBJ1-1,CASSPGGPNTEAFF
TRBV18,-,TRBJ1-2,CASSPPLGGNYGYTF